This TCR beta chain was sequenced in a study of cytomegalovirus exposure and HLA in healthy donors. Study-level results: A later analysis reportedly identified an Asian-associated ancestry cluster as carrying fewer N-insertions than the approximately 670-donor mean. In vitro data verified a few CMV-associated chains as specific for CMV antigens.

This CDR3 is 18 amino acids long. The germline CDR1 and CDR2 sequences are KGHSH and LQKENI. The V end was cut by 4 bases, the J end by 2 bases, with 21 bases between. Amplification used 60 Vbeta primers and 13 Jbeta primers. Produced via immunoSEQ multiplex PCR; TCRdb's table is partial and in-frame only. Its table records over 100,000 clones. In regard to this clone: What it recognizes is unknown.

The chain is built from TRBV18 and TRBJ2-1, with D maybe TRBD1 (5 bases). Source material: PBMCs. The sequence came from a woman aged 40 to 55 in good health and CMV-seropositive. The CDR3: CASSQIKSGLGAYNEQFF. As DNA, the CDR3 is TGTGCCAGCTCACAGATTAAGTCGGGTTTAGGGGCCTACAATGAGCAGTTCTTC.